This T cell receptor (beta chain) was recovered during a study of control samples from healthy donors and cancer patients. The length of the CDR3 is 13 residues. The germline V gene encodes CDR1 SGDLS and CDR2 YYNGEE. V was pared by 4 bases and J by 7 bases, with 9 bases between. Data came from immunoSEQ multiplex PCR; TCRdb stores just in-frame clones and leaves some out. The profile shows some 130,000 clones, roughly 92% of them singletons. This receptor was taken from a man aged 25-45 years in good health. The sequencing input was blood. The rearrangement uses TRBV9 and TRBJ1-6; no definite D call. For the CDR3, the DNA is TGTGCCAGCAGCACCGGGATGAATTCACCCCTCCACTTT. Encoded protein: CASSTGMNSPLHF. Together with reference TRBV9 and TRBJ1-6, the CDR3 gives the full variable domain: DSGVTQTPKHLITATGQRVTLRCSPRSGDLSVYWYQQSLDQGLQFLIQYYNGEERAKGNILERFSAQQFPDLHSELNLSSLELGDSALYFCASSTGMNSPLHFGNGTRLTVT.